The clone carrying this T cell receptor (beta chain) occurred many times. The iRepertoire nested amplicon-rescue multiplex PCR amplified TCR alpha and beta CDR3s from RNA. One-step reverse transcription and amplification started from roughly 100-400 ng of tissue mRNA or PBMC total RNA. TCRdb analysed the multiplex PCR reads with MiXCR anew, one entry per CDR3 protein. The sample yields around 100,000 distinct CDR3 sequences, roughly 30% seen once. The data stem from a study of glioma-infiltrating T cells. The germline V and J ends were trimmed by 1 base and 1 base, with 10 bases remaining between them. CDR1 LGHNA and CDR2 YNFKEQ come from the germline V gene. The CDR3 contains 15 residues.

The receptor comes from a human donor with low-grade glioma or glioblastoma, undergoing nonglioma brain surgery, or in good health (not recorded which). The sample was glioma tissue, nonneoplastic brain tissue, or PBMCs (not recorded which). The V and J genes are TRBV4-2 and TRBJ1-1, with a weak D call TRBD1 (5 bases). The CDR3 reads CASSQGAGPNTEAFF. The CDR3 DNA follows: TGTGCCAGCAGCCAAGGTGCAGGGCCGAACACTGAAGCTTTCTTT.